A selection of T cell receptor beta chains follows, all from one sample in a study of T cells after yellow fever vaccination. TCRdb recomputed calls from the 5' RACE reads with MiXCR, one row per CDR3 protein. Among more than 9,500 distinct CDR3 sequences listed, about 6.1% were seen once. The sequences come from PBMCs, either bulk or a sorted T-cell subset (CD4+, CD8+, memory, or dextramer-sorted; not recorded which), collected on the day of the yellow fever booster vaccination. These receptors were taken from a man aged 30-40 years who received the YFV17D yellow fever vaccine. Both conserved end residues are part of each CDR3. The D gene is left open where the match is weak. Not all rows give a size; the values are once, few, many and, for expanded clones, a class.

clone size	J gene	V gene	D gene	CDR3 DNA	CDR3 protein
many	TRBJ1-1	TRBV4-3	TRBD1	TGCGCCAGCAGCCAAGATGCACAGGGGGGTAGCGAAGCTTTCTTT	CASSQDAQGGSEAFF
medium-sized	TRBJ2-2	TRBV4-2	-	TGTGCCAGCAGCCAAGAACCGGGACTGAACACCGGGGAGCTGTTTTTT	CASSQEPGLNTGELFF
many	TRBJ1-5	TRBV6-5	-	TGTGCCAGCAGTACGGCCCGTCGGCAGCCCCAGCATTTT	CASSTARRQPQHF
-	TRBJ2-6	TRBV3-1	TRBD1	TGTGCCAGCACCATCCAAGGACAGGTAGAGCTCGGGGCCAACGTCCTGACTTTC	CASTIQGQVELGANVLTF
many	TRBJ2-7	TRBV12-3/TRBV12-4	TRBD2	TGTGCCAGCGCCCTTAAGGGAGGGAACGACGAGCAGTACTTC	CASALKGGNDEQYF
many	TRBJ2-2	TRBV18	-	TGTGCCAGCTCACCTAAATCGGGAGCCTCCGGGGAGCTGTTTTTT	CASSPKSGASGELFF
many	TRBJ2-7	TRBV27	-	TGTGCCAGCAGAACCCCCGGACTGGTCCACGAGCAGTACTTC	CASRTPGLVHEQYF
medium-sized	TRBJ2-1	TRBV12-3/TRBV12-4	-	TGTGCCAGCAGTTTAGTTATCCCGGGTAGCAGGTCATACAATGAGCAGTTCTTC	CASSLVIPGSRSYNEQFF
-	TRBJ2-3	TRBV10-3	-	TGTGCCATCAGTGCGGGCCAGGGAGGAGATACGCAGTATTTT	CAISAGQGGDTQYF
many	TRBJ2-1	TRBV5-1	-	TGCGCCAGCAGCTTGATCGGGAGGACAGTTGAGCAGTTCTTC	CASSLIGRTVEQFF
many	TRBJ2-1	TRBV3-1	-	TGTGCCAGCAGCCCTGGGGGCAATGAGCAGTTCTTC	CASSPGGNEQFF
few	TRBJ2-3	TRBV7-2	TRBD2	TGTGCCAGCAGCTGGGGACTAGCGGGAGGTGGCGATACGCAGTATTTT	CASSWGLAGGGDTQYF
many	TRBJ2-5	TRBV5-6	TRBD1	TGTGCCAGCAGCCCACGGACAGGGGGATGGGAGACCCAGTACTTC	CASSPRTGGWETQYF
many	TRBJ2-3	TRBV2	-	TGTGCCAGCAGCCGCGACTTCTATAGCACAGATACGCAGTATTTT	CASSRDFYSTDTQYF
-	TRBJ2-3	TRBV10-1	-	TGCGCCAGCAACAACTCAGATACGCAGTATTTT	CASNNSDTQYF
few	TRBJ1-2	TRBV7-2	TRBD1	TGTGCCAGCAGCCGGACAGGGGCGGGAGTGTATGGCTACACCTTC	CASSRTGAGVYGYTF
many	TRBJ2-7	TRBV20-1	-	TGCAGTGCTAGTTATTCCGGAATCTACGAGCAGTACTTC	CSASYSGIYEQYF
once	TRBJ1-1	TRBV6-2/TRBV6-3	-	TGTGCCAGCACCAGGGTGGAGGGATTCGCTGAAGCTTTCTTT	CASTRVEGFAEAFF
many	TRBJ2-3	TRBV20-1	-	TGCAGTGCACCTAGGGGATTACTCACAGATACGCAGTATTTT	CSAPRGLLTDTQYF
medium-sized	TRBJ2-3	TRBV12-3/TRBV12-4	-	TGTGCCAGCAGGGCAATATGGACCGGCACAGATACGCAGTATTTT	CASRAIWTGTDTQYF
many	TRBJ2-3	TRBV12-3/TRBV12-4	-	TGTGCCAGCAGTCCACAGGGGGGAGGGGTAGATACGCAGTATTTT	CASSPQGGGVDTQYF
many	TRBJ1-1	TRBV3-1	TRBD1	TGTGCCAGCAGCCAGGGCCAGGGGGCGAGAACTGAAGCTTTCTTT	CASSQGQGARTEAFF
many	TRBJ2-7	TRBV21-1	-	TGTGCCCCCCCCGGGGACAGGGGAACCTACGAGCAGTACTTC	CAPPGDRGTYEQYF
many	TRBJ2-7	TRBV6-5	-	TGTGCCAGCAGGCGAGGAGCGGCCGGAGGTGGGGAGCAGTACTTC	CASRRGAAGGGEQYF
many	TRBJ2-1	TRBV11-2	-	TGTGCCAGCAGCCCCGCGAGGGGTACCCAGACCAACAATGAGCAGTTCTTC	CASSPARGTQTNNEQFF
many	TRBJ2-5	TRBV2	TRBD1	TGTGCCAGCAGTGAAAGGACAGGGAAAGAGACCCAGTACTTC	CASSERTGKETQYF
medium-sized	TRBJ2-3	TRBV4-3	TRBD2	TGCGCCAGCAGCCAAAAGACTAGCGGGAGGGCCGGTCCGCAGTATTTT	CASSQKTSGRAGPQYF
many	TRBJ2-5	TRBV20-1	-	TGCAGTGCTACCCTGGACTGGTACCAAGAGACCCAGTACTTC	CSATLDWYQETQYF
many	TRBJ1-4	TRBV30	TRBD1	TGTGCCTGGAGTGTAGGACAGGCGAAAAAACTGTTTTTT	CAWSVGQAKKLFF
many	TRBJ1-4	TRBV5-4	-	TGTGCCAGCAGCCCTGAACTTGCAACTAATGAAAAACTGTTTTTT	CASSPELATNEKLFF
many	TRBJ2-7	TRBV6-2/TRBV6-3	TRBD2	TGTGCCAGCAGCCATACTAGCGGGGGCGTCTCCTACGAGCAGTACTTC	CASSHTSGGVSYEQYF
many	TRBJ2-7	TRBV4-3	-	TGCGCCAGCAGCCAAGGGGGAGGATGGGGAAACGAGCAGTACTTC	CASSQGGGWGNEQYF
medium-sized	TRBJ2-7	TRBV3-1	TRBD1	TGTGCCAGCAGCCTCCCGGGACAGGGCAAATACGAGCAGTACTTC	CASSLPGQGKYEQYF
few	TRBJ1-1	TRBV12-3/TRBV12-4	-	TGTGCCAGCAGTTTTTCAGGGTCTGGAACTGAAGCTTTCTTT	CASSFSGSGTEAFF
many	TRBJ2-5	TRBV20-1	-	TGCAGTGCTCCATCCCAGGGTGCTTCAAAGACCCAGTACTTC	CSAPSQGASKTQYF
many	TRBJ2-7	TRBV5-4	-	TGTGCCAGCAGCACAGGGCCGGGACTCGACTCCTACGAGCAGTACTTC	CASSTGPGLDSYEQYF
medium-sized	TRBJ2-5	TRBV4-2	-	TGTGCCAGCAGCCAAGATTCGAAAGAGGAGACCCAGTACTTC	CASSQDSKEETQYF
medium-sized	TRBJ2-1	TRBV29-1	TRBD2	TGCAGCGTTGAAATAGCCCTAGCGGGTTCCTACAATGAGCAGTTCTTC	CSVEIALAGSYNEQFF
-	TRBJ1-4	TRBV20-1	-	TGCAGTGGGATCTCAGGGAATAATGAAAAACTGTTTTTT	CSGISGNNEKLFF
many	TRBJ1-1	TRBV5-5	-	TGTGCCAGCAGCTCCGGGCACCAGAACACTGAAGCTTTCTTT	CASSSGHQNTEAFF
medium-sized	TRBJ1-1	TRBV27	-	TGTGCCAGCACCTATCTACAGGGGAACACTGAAGCTTTCTTT	CASTYLQGNTEAFF
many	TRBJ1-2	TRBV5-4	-	TGTGCCAGCAGCTTGGCTAGCGCCGTACAAGTCTACACCTTC	CASSLASAVQVYTF
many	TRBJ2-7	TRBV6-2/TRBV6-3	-	TGTGCCAGCAGGATGGACGTCCACGAGCAGTACTTC	CASRMDVHEQYF
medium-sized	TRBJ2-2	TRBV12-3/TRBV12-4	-	TGTGCCAGCAGTTTCGCCTATACCGGGGAGCTGTTTTTT	CASSFAYTGELFF
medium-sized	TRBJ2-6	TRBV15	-	TGTGCCACCAGCAGAGACCCCTCACAACACGTCCTGACTTTC	CATSRDPSQHVLTF
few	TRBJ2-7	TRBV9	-	TGTGCCAGCAGCGCGAGCGGTAGAGGGGCCGAGCAGTACTTC	CASSASGRGAEQYF
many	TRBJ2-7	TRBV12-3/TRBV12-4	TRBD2	TGTGCCAGCAGTTTTACTAGCGGCCCCTACGAGCAGTACTTC	CASSFTSGPYEQYF
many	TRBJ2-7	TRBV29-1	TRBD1	TGCAGCGTTGACGACAGGGAAACCTACGAGCAGTACTTC	CSVDDRETYEQYF
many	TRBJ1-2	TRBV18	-	TGTGCCAGCTCACCCCCGGGGGCGCGGGCGTATGGCTACACCTTC	CASSPPGARAYGYTF
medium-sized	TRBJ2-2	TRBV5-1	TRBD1	TGCGCCAGCAGCTCGGACAGGGCGGGCACCGGGGAGCTGTTTTTT	CASSSDRAGTGELFF
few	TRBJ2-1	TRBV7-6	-	TGTGCCAGCAGCCAAGGAGGGGCGAGTGGGGATGAGCAGTTCTTC	CASSQGGASGDEQFF
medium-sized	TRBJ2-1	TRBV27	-	TGTGCCAGCAGTGAAGTCGGGGGTGGGCAGTTCTTC	CASSEVGGGQFF
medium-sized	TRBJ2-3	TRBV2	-	TGTGCCAGCAGTGAAGCGCGTACCGGCGGGGAGCACTTTACGCAGTATTTT	CASSEARTGGEHFTQYF
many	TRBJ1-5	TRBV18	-	TGTGCCAGCTCACCCTCGATCGATCAGCCCCAGCATTTT	CASSPSIDQPQHF
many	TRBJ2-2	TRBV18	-	TGTGCCAGCTCACCTCCGGTGGGCTCGAACACCGGGGAGCTGTTTTTT	CASSPPVGSNTGELFF
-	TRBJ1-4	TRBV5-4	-	TGTGCCAGCAGCTTGGGTTCACGGGGGGATAATGAAAAACTGTTTTTT	CASSLGSRGDNEKLFF
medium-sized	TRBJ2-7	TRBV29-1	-	TGCAGCGTTCATTCCAGGAGAGGGGAGCAGTACTTC	CSVHSRRGEQYF
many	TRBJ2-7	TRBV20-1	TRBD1	TGCAGTGCCATCCCGGGACAGGGCTACGAGCAGTACTTC	CSAIPGQGYEQYF